Shown below are 26 T cell receptor beta chains from a single sample sequenced in a study of cytomegalovirus exposure and HLA in healthy donors. PCR used 60 Vbeta primers and 13 Jbeta primers. Profiled with immunoSEQ multiplex PCR; TCRdb holds only in-frame clones, not every one. The repertoire holds 150,000 to 200,000 clones, with 87% as singletons. Sequenced sample: PBMCs. These receptors were taken from a boy between 2 and 10 years old in good health and CMV-seronegative.

The chain combines TRBV6-5 with TRBJ1-1, with 9 nucleotides matching TRBD1. The CDR3 is 12 amino acids. The V gene end was trimmed by 6 bases and the J gene end by 10 bases; junction bases not matched to a gene: 6. CDR1 is MNHEY and CDR2 is SVGAGI in the germline V gene. CDR3 nucleotides: TGTGCCAGCAGGTATACAGGGGGCGTAGCTTTCTTT. It translates to CASRYTGGVAFF.

The rearrangement joins TRBV7-9 to TRBJ2-1; D is unclear. Trimming took off 6 bases at V and 2 bases at J, with 14 bases between the two ends. Germline V gene data show CDR1 as SEHNR and CDR2 as FQNEAQ (reference sequence). This CDR3 spans 15 amino acids. The CDR3 reads CASSYTAGPYNEQFF. CDR3 coding DNA: TGTGCCAGCAGTTATACAGCCGGCCCCTACAATGAGCAGTTCTTC.

The gene calls are TRBV6-5 and TRBJ2-5, with a tentative D call TRBD2 (6 bases). The CDR3 consists of 14 residues. Per germline, CDR1 MNHEY and CDR2 SVGAGI. The germline V and J ends were trimmed by 8 bases and 4 bases, with 17 bases remaining between them. CDR3 amino acids: CASATGVRGETQYF. Here the CDR3 DNA reads TGTGCCAGCGCTACGGGGGTCCGAGGAGAGACCCAGTACTTC.

This sequence joins TRBV30 and TRBJ1-2, with TRBD1 matching over 7 bases. Germline CDR1 reads GTSNPN; CDR2 reads SVGIG (reference sequence). V gave up 4 bases and J gave up 5 bases; unmatched junction bases: 4. This CDR3 is 12 amino acids long. The CDR3 nucleotides read TGTGCCTGGACAGGGGGGACTTATGGCTACACCTTC. Its translation is CAWTGGTYGYTF.

The count of this clone is one. The J gene is TRBJ1-4, the V gene TRBV27; the D gene is possibly TRBD1 (5 bases). The CDR3 totals 19 residues. Trimming shortened V by 0 bases and J by 8 bases, and 25 bases separated the two germline ends. Germline-derived CDR1 and CDR2 are MNHEY and SMNVEV (reference sequence). CDR3 sequence: CASSLSALGLPTEMEKLFF. The DNA for the CDR3 is TGTGCCAGCAGTTTATCCGCGTTGGGGCTACCAACAGAGATGGAAAAACTGTTTTTT.

The chain uses TRBV4-1 and TRBJ2-7; 9 bases map to TRBD1. The CDR3 extends over 13 amino acids. V shed 0 bases, J shed 12 bases, and the junction held 6 bases outside the gene matches. Germline V CDR1 and CDR2: MGHRA, YSYEKL. The CDR3 DNA is TGCGCCAGCAGCCAAGATCGGCGGGACAGGGTGTACTTC. Its protein product is CASSQDRRDRVYF.

This chain connects TRBV5-4 to TRBJ2-3, with no clear D. Germline V lookup: CDR1 SGHNT, CDR2 YYREEE (reference sequence). Trimming shortened V by 3 bases and J by 6 bases, and 14 bases separated the two germline ends. This CDR3 region has 14 residues. CDR3 in amino acids: CASSSPNRRDTQYF. DNA for the CDR3: TGTGCCAGCAGCTCCCCCAACAGAAGGGATACGCAGTATTTT.

This chain joins TRBV29-1 and TRBJ2-5, with D hard to call. Germline assignment: CDR1 SQVTM and CDR2 ANQGSEA. The V gene lost 6 bases and the J gene lost 2 bases, with 13 bases spanning the gap. The CDR3 contains 13 residues. CDR3 DNA: TGCAGCGTCAACTACGGTCTACAAGAGACCCAGTACTTC. Encoded protein: CSVNYGLQETQYF.

This chain joins TRBV7-9 and TRBJ2-2, with 7 bases aligning to TRBD1. The CDR3 is 16 residues long. Unmatched junction bases numbered 15, after V lost 6 bases and J lost 8 bases. The germline gives CDR1 SEHNR, CDR2 FQNEAQ (reference sequence). CDR3 in DNA: TGTGCCAGCAGTCCCGTGGGGACAGCGTCGATAGGGGAGCTGTTTTTT. Translating gives CASSPVGTASIGELFF.

V and J are TRBV7-2 and TRBJ2-5; TRBD1 matches at 9 bases. J gave up 3 bases and V 5 bases, and 13 bases lay outside the gene matches. Germline V gene sequence: CDR1 SGHTA, CDR2 FQGNSA. The CDR3 is 17 amino acids. CDR3 coding DNA: TGTGCCAGCAGCCCGGAGGGTGGGACAGGGATTAAAGAGACCCAGTACTTC. Amino acids: CASSPEGGTGIKETQYF. Looking up the rest from reference TRBV7-2 and TRBJ2-5 gives the full variable domain: GAGVSQSPSNKVTEKGKDVELRCDPISGHTALYWYRQSLGQGLEFLIYFQGNSAPDKSGLPSDRFSAERTGGSVSTLTIQRTQQEDSAVYLCASSPEGGTGIKETQYFGPGTRLLVL.

The chain uses TRBV7-6 and TRBJ2-1; 7 bases map to TRBD1. The trim removed 5 bases at V and 0 bases at J, leaving 1 base unmatched. This CDR3 contains 14 residues. Germline values: CDR1 SGHVS, CDR2 FNYEAQ. Here the CDR3 reads CASSRDSSYNEQFF. For the CDR3, the DNA is TGTGCCAGCAGCCGGGACAGCTCCTACAATGAGCAGTTCTTC.

The chain uses TRBV4-1 and TRBJ2-1; TRBD1 matches at 8 bases. Looked up from germline, CDR1 is MGHRA and CDR2 is YSYEKL. V shed 0 bases and J 8 bases; nucleotides not matched to a gene: 6. The CDR3 is 15 amino acids. DNA for the CDR3: TGCGCCAGCAGCCAAGAGGTCCCAGGGGGCGATGAGCAGTTCTTC. As protein: CASSQEVPGGDEQFF.

This chain uses TRBV7-9 with TRBJ2-5; the match to TRBD2 covers 7 bases. The CDR3 spans 11 residues. Germline CDR1 is SEHNR and CDR2 is FQNEAQ (reference sequence). V dropped 6 bases and J dropped 7; count of bases not matched to a gene: 2. The CDR3 nucleotides read TGTGCCAGCAGGGGGGGGGTGACCCAGTACTTC. It yields the protein CASRGGVTQYF.

The gene calls are TRBV19 and TRBJ2-7; D call uncertain. The ends were cut back, 4 bases at V and 0 bases at J, with 7 bases in the middle. In germline, CDR1 is LNHDA, CDR2 SQIVND (reference sequence). The CDR3 is made up of 13 amino acids. CDR3: CASSTVHSYEQYF. CDR3 bases: TGTGCCAGTAGTACGGTCCACTCCTACGAGCAGTACTTC.

In its sample, this clone was seen a few times. The V gene is TRBV5-6, the J gene TRBJ2-7, with D maybe TRBD2 (5 bases). This CDR3 has 13 residues. Germline V gene lookup returns CDR1 SGHDT and CDR2 YYEEEE. The ends were cut back, 10 bases at V and 1 base at J, with 15 bases in the middle. As DNA, the CDR3 is TGTGCCTCGAGAGAATGGAGGTCCTACGAGCAGTACTTC. The encoded protein is CASREWRSYEQYF.

The CDR3 loop is CASSPRAAYGYTF. The CDR3, as DNA: TGTGCCAGCAGCCCGAGAGCTGCCTATGGCTACACCTTC. The chain has TRBV5-5 and TRBJ1-2; unclear D gene. CDR3 size: 13 residues. V dropped 4 bases and J dropped 4 bases, with 11 bases sitting between them. Looked up from germline, CDR1 is SGHKS and CDR2 is YYEKEE (reference sequence).

This chain joins TRBV6-5 and TRBJ1-2, with unresolved D. Looked up from germline, CDR1 is MNHEY and CDR2 is SVGAGI. Trimming took 6 bases from V and 4 from J, leaving 12 bases between them. This CDR3 comprises 13 residues. CDR3 protein: CASSKVGSYGYTF. CDR3 DNA sequence: TGTGCCAGCAGCAAGGTGGGCAGCTATGGCTACACCTTC.

V and J are TRBV13 and TRBJ1-5; D is possibly TRBD1 (6 bases). The CDR3 is 14 amino acids. Germline loops: CDR1 PRHDT, CDR2 FYEKMQ (reference sequence). V was shortened by 5 bases and J by 1 base, with 9 bases between the two germline ends. This CDR3 reads CASSQGQSNQPQHF. CDR3 nucleotides: TGTGCCAGCAGCCAAGGACAGAGCAATCAGCCCCAGCATTTT.

For this clone: Mismatch with germline at one junction end may stem from a read error. Other DNA variants within this sample encode the same CDR3. The CDR3 region has the DNA TGTGCCAGCAGCTTGACAGGGAGGGATGAAAAGCTGTTTTTT. It codes for CASSLTGRDEKLFF. The chain combines TRBV5-4 with TRBJ1-4; D perhaps matches TRBD1 (6 bases). The length of the CDR3 is 14 residues. CDR1 SGHNT and CDR2 YYREEE come from the germline V gene (reference sequence). The complete variable domain, with remaining parts taken from reference TRBV5-4 and TRBJ1-4, reads ETGVTQSPTHLIKTRGQQVTLRCSSQSGHNTVSWYQQALGQGPQFIFQYYREEENGRGNFPPRFSGLQFPNYSSELNVNALELDDSALYLCASSLTGRDEKLFFGSGTQLSVL.

The chain links TRBV5-1 to TRBJ2-3, with TRBD2 matching 11 bases. Germline-derived CDR1 and CDR2 are SGHRS and YFSETQ. J gave up 6 bases and V 7 bases, and 16 bases lay outside the gene matches. The length of the CDR3 is 17 residues. CDR3 bases: TGCGCCAGCTCAAAATCCCCACTAGCGGGGGAGCCGGATACGCAGTATTTT. This codes for CASSKSPLAGEPDTQYF.

The V call is TRBV2, the J call TRBJ2-1, with 9 bases lining up with TRBD1. The CDR3 is 15 residues long. V was clipped by 4 bases and J by 9 bases; unmatched bases: 10. Germline-derived CDR1 and CDR2 are SNHLY and FYNNEI. The CDR3, as DNA: TGTGCCAGCAGTGGTGACACAGGGGGCGGGGGTGAGCAGTTCTTC. Translation gives CASSGDTGGGGEQFF.

V usage is TRBV9 and J usage is TRBJ2-7; possible D gene TRBD1, 6 bases. CDR3 size: 12 residues. The germline V and J ends were trimmed by 3 bases and 5 bases, with 9 bases remaining between them. Germline CDR1 and CDR2: SGDLS and YYNGEE. The CDR3 region is CASSADSNEQYF. The CDR3 DNA is TGTGCCAGCAGCGCGGACAGTAACGAGCAGTACTTC.

The V and J genes are TRBV29-1 and TRBJ2-7; D is perhaps TRBD2 (5 bases). V was shortened by 5 bases and J by 0 bases, with 11 bases between the two germline ends. Germline values: CDR1 SQVTM, CDR2 ANQGSEA. This CDR3 contains 13 residues. The CDR3 DNA reads TGCAGCGTTAGGACTTCTCACTCCTACGAGCAGTACTTC. It yields the protein CSVRTSHSYEQYF.

This chain uses TRBV27 with TRBJ2-6; 7 bases match TRBD1. CDR1 MNHEY and CDR2 SMNVEV come from the germline V gene (reference sequence). Germline trimming cut 8 bases from V and 1 base from J; bases unmatched to any gene: 14. The CDR3 is 18 residues long. CDR3 loop: CASRNEGGATSGANVLTF. CDR3 nucleotide sequence: TGTGCCAGCCGAAATGAAGGGGGCGCGACTTCTGGGGCCAACGTCCTGACTTTC.

Here the CDR3 DNA reads TGCAGCGTTGCGGGCAGGGTGGGCACTGAAGCTTTCTTT. This encodes CSVAGRVGTEAFF. This sequence joins TRBV29-1 and TRBJ1-1, with a possible D match to TRBD1 (5 bases). V was pared by 4 bases and J by 4 bases, with 13 bases between. The germline V gene has CDR1 SQVTM and CDR2 ANQGSEA. The CDR3 extends over 13 amino acids.

The chain couples TRBV27 to TRBJ2-5; 10 nucleotides agree with TRBD2. TRBJ2-7 matches the DNA end more closely, so the J call is doubtful. Germline CDR1 and CDR2: MNHEY and SMNVEV (reference sequence). The CDR3 totals 15 residues. This CDR3 is CASSLGVSGRYEQYF. The CDR3 bases are TGTGCCAGCAGTTTAGGGGTTAGCGGGAGGTACGAGCAGTACTTC.